This is a list of T cell receptor beta chains from one sample in a study of tumor-infiltrating lymphocytes in localized non-small cell lung cancer. TCRdb's table, derived via immunoSEQ multiplex PCR, lists solely in-frame clones and lacks some. The sample contains approximately 9,700 clones, around 76% of which appear only once. Sequencing was performed on uninvolved lung tissue not adjacent to the tumor. These receptor sequences come from a human donor with non-small cell lung cancer. Each CDR3 is given with its conserved first and last residue. The order of the fields is J gene, D gene, clone size, V gene, CDR3 protein, CDR3 DNA. A D gene is named only where the DNA matches it firmly. Clone size appears in some rows only: once, few, many, or a class for an expanded clone.

TRBJ2-1 | - | large | TRBV2 | CASSEPQGLHNEQFF | TGTGCCAGCAGTGAACCTCAGGGTCTTCACAATGAGCAGTTCTTC
TRBJ2-4 | - | - | TRBV19 | CASSISGAKNIQYF | TGTGCCAGTAGTATATCAGGGGCTAAAAACATTCAGTACTTC
TRBJ2-7 | - | - | TRBV4-3 | CASSQDAGRASARDEQYF | TGCGCCAGCAGCCAAGATGCAGGCAGGGCCTCCGCGAGGGACGAGCAGTACTTC
TRBJ1-2 | TRBD1 | - | TRBV5-6 | CASSLVGTGHGYTF | TGTGCCAGCAGCTTAGTGGGGACAGGGCACGGCTACACCTTC
TRBJ1-2 | TRBD1 | - | TRBV5-1 | CASSLAGTDYGYTF | TGCGCCAGCAGCTTAGCCGGGACAGATTATGGCTACACCTTC
TRBJ1-1 | - | - | TRBV6-5 | CASSYQRPGITEAFF | TGTGCCAGCAGTTACCAACGGCCGGGGATCACTGAAGCTTTCTTT
TRBJ2-7 | - | - | TRBV9 | CASSGLSDSFEQYF | TGTGCCAGCAGCGGACTCAGTGATTCCTTCGAGCAGTACTTC
TRBJ2-3 | - | - | TRBV4-2 | CASSQKGRDTQYF | TGTGCCAGCAGCCAAAAAGGGCGGGATACGCAGTATTTT
TRBJ2-3 | TRBD2 | - | TRBV6-1 | CASSDAGGRDTQYF | TGTGCCAGCAGTGACGCGGGGGGGCGGGATACGCAGTATTTT
TRBJ1-4 | - | - | TRBV30 | CAWSAGATNEKLFF | TGTGCCTGGAGTGCCGGGGCAACTAATGAAAAACTGTTTTTT
TRBJ2-1 | - | once | TRBV29-1 | CSVGGYNEQFF | TGCAGCGTTGGGGGCTACAATGAGCAGTTCTTC
TRBJ2-7 | - | - | TRBV30 | CAWSVRGPGEQYF | TGTGCCTGGAGTGTACGGGGTCCTGGCGAGCAGTACTTC
TRBJ1-1 | - | - | TRBV7-9 | CASSLEGRPDTEAFF | TGTGCCAGCAGCTTAGAAGGGAGACCTGACACTGAAGCTTTCTTT
TRBJ1-1 | - | - | TRBV5-6 | CASSLDNQNTEAFF | TGTGCCAGCAGCTTGGACAATCAAAACACTGAAGCTTTCTTT
TRBJ2-3 | TRBD2 | - | TRBV18 | CASSKSTSGGPDTQYF | TGTGCCAGCTCAAAATCGACTAGCGGGGGCCCAGATACGCAGTATTTT
TRBJ2-3 | - | - | TRBV19 | CASSRGVSGTDTQYF | TGTGCCAGTAGTCGCGGGGTTTCGGGCACAGATACGCAGTATTTT
TRBJ2-5 | TRBD1 | - | TRBV4-3 | CASSQDRTGTETQYF | TGCGCCAGCAGCCAAGACAGGACAGGGACAGAGACCCAGTACTTC
TRBJ1-2 | TRBD1 | - | TRBV19 | CASRVQGEYGYTF | TGTGCCAGTAGGGTACAGGGGGAATATGGCTACACCTTC
TRBJ2-7 | - | - | TRBV19 | CASSIDHTAVSYEQYF | TGTGCCAGTAGTATAGATCATACGGCGGTTTCCTACGAGCAGTACTTC
TRBJ1-1 | - | - | TRBV4-3 | CASSQEGFPEAFF | TGCGCCAGCAGCCAAGAAGGCTTTCCTGAAGCTTTCTTT
TRBJ2-1 | TRBD1 | - | TRBV7-9 | CASSPGTGGRGRDNEQFF | TGTGCCAGCAGCCCCGGGACAGGGGGCCGGGGGCGGGACAATGAGCAGTTCTTC
TRBJ1-2 | - | - | TRBV4-3 | CASSQVRGGPPLANYGYTF | TGCGCCAGCAGCCAAGTCCGTGGGGGACCCCCTTTAGCTAACTATGGCTACACCTTC
TRBJ2-7 | TRBD1 | medium-sized | TRBV14 | CASSPRDRTYEQYF | TGTGCCAGCAGCCCAAGGGACAGGACCTACGAGCAGTACTTC
TRBJ2-7 | - | - | TRBV11-2 | CASSPIWGERHYEQYF | TGTGCCAGCAGCCCCATTTGGGGGGAAAGGCACTACGAGCAGTACTTC
TRBJ2-5 | TRBD1 | - | TRBV2 | CASSIDGQGWETQYF | TGTGCCAGCAGTATTGACGGACAGGGATGGGAGACCCAGTACTTC
TRBJ1-3 | - | - | TRBV10-3 | CAIEGENSGNTIYF | TGTGCCATCGAGGGAGAAAACTCTGGAAACACCATATATTTT
TRBJ1-1 | - | - | TRBV10-3 | CAISESGGGGEAFF | TGTGCCATCAGTGAGTCCGGCGGCGGGGGTGAAGCTTTCTTT
TRBJ1-1 | TRBD1 | - | TRBV19 | CASRGQGFNTEAFF | TGTGCCAGTAGGGGACAGGGCTTTAACACTGAAGCTTTCTTT
TRBJ2-5 | - | - | TRBV5-1 | CASSLASTSGETQYF | TGCGCCAGCAGCTTGGCGTCTACCTCCGGGGAGACCCAGTACTTC
TRBJ2-1 | - | - | TRBV27 | CASRTASYNEQFF | TGTGCCAGCAGGACTGCCTCCTACAATGAGCAGTTCTTC
TRBJ2-3 | - | - | TRBV6-1 | CASSVQMGTKPTDTQYF | TGTGCCAGCAGTGTTCAAATGGGAACCAAACCCACAGATACGCAGTATTTT
TRBJ2-7 | - | - | TRBV5-1 | CASSRTTGAYEQYF | TGCGCCAGCAGCCGGACAACGGGAGCCTACGAGCAGTACTTC
TRBJ1-6 | - | - | TRBV7-2 | CASSLGAAMYSPLHF | TGTGCCAGCAGCTTAGGAGCAGCCATGTATTCACCCCTCCACTTT
TRBJ2-1 | - | - | TRBV27 | CASSLFRYNEQFF | TGTGCCAGCAGTTTATTTAGGTACAATGAGCAGTTCTTC
TRBJ1-5 | - | - | TRBV19 | CASSTPVGGLPQHF | TGTGCCAGTAGTACCCCGGTCGGGGGTCTGCCCCAGCATTTT
TRBJ1-2 | - | - | TRBV19 | CASSIDSAGNYGYTF | TGTGCCAGTAGTATAGATAGTGCGGGTAACTATGGCTACACCTTC